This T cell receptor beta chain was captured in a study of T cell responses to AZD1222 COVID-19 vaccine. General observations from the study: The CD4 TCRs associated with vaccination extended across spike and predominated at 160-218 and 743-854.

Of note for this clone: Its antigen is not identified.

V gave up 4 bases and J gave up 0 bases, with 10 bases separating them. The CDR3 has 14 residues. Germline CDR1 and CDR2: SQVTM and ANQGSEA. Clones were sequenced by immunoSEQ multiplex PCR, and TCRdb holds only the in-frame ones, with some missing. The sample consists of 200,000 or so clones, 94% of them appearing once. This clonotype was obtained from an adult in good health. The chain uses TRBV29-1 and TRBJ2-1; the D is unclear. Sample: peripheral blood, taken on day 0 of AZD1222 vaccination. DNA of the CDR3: TGCAGCGTTGTTGTCCAGAGCTCCTACAATGAGCAGTTCTTC. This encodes CSVVVQSSYNEQFF.